What follows describes a single TCR beta chain. As yet, its antigen is unknown. Primers for the PCR totalled 60 Vbeta and 13 Jbeta. TCRdb's copy holds only in-frame clones and misses some; the assay was immunoSEQ multiplex PCR. The table shows about 160,000 clones, with 80% to 85% occurring only once. This sample stems from a study of cytomegalovirus exposure and HLA in healthy donors. Points from the study as a whole: Links to common viral pathogens appeared, in a later analysis, for several of the most significant clusters. In an earlier analysis, most TCR beta V segments were productive about 87% or about 30% of the time. Donors were assumed by presence/absence analyses to have roughly uniform sequencing depth.

The receptor's source is a male donor in good health and CMV-seropositive. The material sequenced was PBMCs.

The CDR3 spells CASSLGTGSTDTQYF. The CDR3 nucleotides read TGTGCCAGCAGCTTAGGAACGGGGAGCACAGATACGCAGTATTTT. The rearrangement uses TRBV7-9 and TRBJ2-3; D perhaps matches TRBD2 (5 bases). The CDR3 is 15 amino acids. The V gene lost 1 base and the J gene lost 0 bases, with 8 bases spanning the gap. CDR1 is SEHNR, CDR2 FQNEAQ, per germline (reference sequence). Based on the CDR3 plus reference TRBV7-9 and TRBJ2-3, the full variable domain is DTGVSQNPRHKITKRGQNVTFRCDPISEHNRLYWYRQTLGQGPEFLTYFQNEAQLEKSRLLSDRFSAERPKGSFSTLEIQRTEQGDSAMYLCASSLGTGSTDTQYFGPGTRLTVL.